Following are 32 T cell receptor beta chains from one sample sequenced in a study of technical replicates of blood from several donors. Generated by immunoSEQ multiplex PCR, the TCRdb table keeps only in-frame clones and is missing some. The data show nearly 80,000 clones, 96% seen once. Material: T cells isolated from PBMCs. Receptor source: a human donor in good health.

The chain employs TRBV7-9 and TRBJ2-1, with D possibly TRBD1 on 6 matching bases. Looked up from germline, CDR1 is SEHNR and CDR2 is FQNEAQ (reference sequence). V lost 1 base and J 12 bases, leaving 7 bases between the germline ends. This CDR3 has 11 residues. The CDR3 DNA reads TGTGCCAGCAGCTTAGTGACAGGGCAGTTCTTC. It translates to CASSLVTGQFF.

The rearrangement joins TRBV7-8 to TRBJ1-3, with no clear D. Per germline, CDR1 SGHVS and CDR2 FQNEAQ. The CDR3 has 17 residues. Trimming cost V 2 bases and J 0 bases, with 14 bases left between them. CDR3 DNA: TGTGCCAGCAGCTTAATCGGCTTAGCCAGCTCTGGAAACACCATATATTTT. Encoded protein: CASSLIGLASSGNTIYF.

This clone occurred once. CDR3 sequence: CASSFRGGGPYEQYF. Here the CDR3 DNA reads TGTGCCAGCAGCTTCCGAGGGGGGGGGCCCTACGAGCAGTACTTC. The chain is built from TRBV7-3 and TRBJ2-7, with a possible D match to TRBD2 (7 bases). Per germline, CDR1 SGHTA and CDR2 FQGTGA. V lost 3 bases and J 2 bases, leaving 14 bases between the germline ends. This CDR3 has 15 residues.

The chain employs TRBV30 and TRBJ2-4, with TRBD2 as a possible D gene (5 bases). Trimming cost V 2 bases and J 1 base, with 12 bases left between them. In germline, CDR1 is GTSNPN, CDR2 SVGIG (reference sequence). This CDR3 spans 15 amino acids. The CDR3 sequence is CAWSTEALAKNIQYF. CDR3 nucleotide sequence: TGTGCCTGGAGTACGGAGGCCCTGGCCAAAAACATTCAGTACTTC.

The genes are TRBV9 and TRBJ2-7; D unresolved. The CDR3 length is 14 residues. V was trimmed by 1 base and J by 0 bases, leaving 8 bases between them. Per germline, CDR1 SGDLS and CDR2 YYNGEE. CDR3 loop: CASSVSGGSYEQYF. In DNA form, the CDR3 reads TGTGCCAGCAGCGTATCAGGTGGCTCCTACGAGCAGTACTTC.

The chain recombines TRBV30 with TRBJ2-1; weak D call: TRBD2 (5 bases). This CDR3 is 12 amino acids long. Germline V gene lookup returns CDR1 GTSNPN and CDR2 SVGIG (reference sequence). The V end was cut by 2 bases, the J end by 8 bases, with 10 bases between. In DNA, the CDR3 is TGTGCCTGGAGTTCCACTAGAGATGAGCAGTTCTTC. Its protein product is CAWSSTRDEQFF.

The gene calls are TRBV18 and TRBJ2-1; 9 nucleotides align to TRBD2. The V gene's germline CDR1 is KGHSH and CDR2 LQKENI. The V segment lost 5 bases and the J segment 7 bases; nucleotides outside the gene matches: 9. The CDR3 extends over 15 amino acids. CDR3 DNA: TGTGCCAGCTCAGCCGGGACTAGCTCAAGAAATGAGCAGTTCTTC. The encoded protein is CASSAGTSSRNEQFF.

The chain is built from TRBV30 and TRBJ2-5; 13 nucleotides agree with TRBD2. This CDR3 has 14 amino acids. Germline CDR1 and CDR2: GTSNPN and SVGIG (reference sequence). Trimming at V came to 7 bases and at J to 0 bases, leaving 2 bases not matched to a gene. The CDR3 DNA reads as TGTGCCTTGACTAGCGGGAGGTACCAAGAGACCCAGTACTTC. Protein product: CALTSGRYQETQYF.

The rearrangement links TRBV15 to TRBJ2-7; 11 positions agree with TRBD2. V shed 3 bases, J shed 4 bases, and the junction held 5 bases outside the gene matches. The CDR3 is 15 residues long. Germline assignment: CDR1 LNHNV and CDR2 YYDKDF (reference sequence). The CDR3 DNA follows: TGTGCCACCAGCAGCCGGACTAGCGGGCTTTACGAGCAGTACTTC. Protein product: CATSSRTSGLYEQYF.

This clone has only one observation. The chain is built from TRBV19 and TRBJ2-7, with TRBD1 identical over 11 bases. In germline, CDR1 is LNHDA, CDR2 SQIVND (reference sequence). The CDR3 consists of 14 residues. V trimming: 6 bases; J trimming: 5 bases; junction bases outside the gene matches: 6. The CDR3 is CASRNRDRGDEQYF. CDR3 nucleotides: TGTGCCAGTAGAAACCGGGACAGGGGGGACGAGCAGTACTTC.

The V and J genes are TRBV28 and TRBJ2-1; 9 bases agree with TRBD2. The CDR3 runs to 15 residues. After removal of 3 bases from V and 10 bases from J, the junction contained 10 bases not matched to a gene. From germline, CDR1 is MDHEN and CDR2 SYDVKM. CDR3 bases: TGTGCCAGCAGTTTTTTTGTAGCGGGAGCCCCCGAGCAGTTCTTC. It encodes CASSFFVAGAPEQFF.

The genes are TRBV6-5 and TRBJ2-1, with 11 bases matching TRBD2. The CDR3 extends over 15 amino acids. V lost 4 bases to trimming and J lost 8 bases; unmatched junction nucleotides: 7. CDR1 is MNHEY, CDR2 SVGAGI, per germline. The CDR3 DNA follows: TGTGCCAGCAGTTTTGGGACTAGCGGCGGATATGAGCAGTTCTTC. It translates to CASSFGTSGGYEQFF.

The chain couples TRBV29-1 to TRBJ1-2, with D maybe TRBD1 (6 bases). Between the trimmed V and J ends, which lost 4 bases and 6 bases, there was a span of 12 bases. Germline V gene data show CDR1 as SQVTM and CDR2 as ANQGSEA. This CDR3 region has 12 residues. CDR3 loop: CSVGGGAHGYTF. DNA for the CDR3: TGCAGCGTTGGTGGGGGGGCGCATGGCTACACCTTC.

The J gene is TRBJ2-1, the V gene TRBV25-1, with 7 positions matching TRBD1. The length of the CDR3 is 15 residues. Unmatched junction bases numbered 12, after V lost 4 bases and J lost 9 bases. CDR1 MGHDK and CDR2 SYGVNS come from the germline V gene. The CDR3 reads CASSADRALYAEQFF. CDR3 bases: TGTGCCAGCAGTGCCGACAGGGCTCTATACGCTGAGCAGTTCTTC.

The chain couples TRBV5-4 to TRBJ1-2, with TRBD1 matching 8 bases. The germline CDR1 and CDR2 sequences are SGHNT and YYREEE (reference sequence). V lost 2 bases to trimming and J lost 2 bases; unmatched junction nucleotides: 8. The CDR3 length is 16 residues. CDR3 sequence reads: CASSFPNRGGNYGYTF. The CDR3 coding sequence is TGTGCCAGCAGCTTCCCTAACAGGGGGGGAAACTATGGCTACACCTTC.

The chain uses TRBV11-2 and TRBJ2-7; 9 bases are a match to TRBD2. There are 14 residues in the CDR3. Trimming cost V 3 bases and J 4 bases; bases outside gene matches: 4. Germline CDR1 and CDR2: SGHAT and FQNNGV. The CDR3 loop is CASSFSGSLYEQYF. The CDR3 bases are TGTGCCAGCAGCTTTAGCGGGAGTTTATACGAGCAGTACTTC.

The V and J genes are TRBV6-5 and TRBJ2-5; the match to TRBD2 covers 8 bases. From germline, CDR1 is MNHEY and CDR2 SVGAGI. V shed 0 bases and J 5 bases; nucleotides not matched to a gene: 5. The CDR3 extends over 15 amino acids. The CDR3 region is CASSYSVAGGETQYF. The DNA for the CDR3 is TGTGCCAGCAGTTACTCTGTGGCGGGGGGCGAGACCCAGTACTTC.

V and J are TRBV14 and TRBJ2-3; the match to TRBD2 covers 7 bases. Germline loops: CDR1 SGHDN, CDR2 FVKESK. The V segment lost 6 bases and the J segment 6 bases; nucleotides outside the gene matches: 15. The CDR3 covers 16 residues. The CDR3 DNA is TGTGCCAGCAGTTTACCGGGACTACCAGTCGTGGATACGCAGTATTTT. Translating it yields CASSLPGLPVVDTQYF.

The chain joins TRBV10-3 to TRBJ1-5, with D maybe TRBD1 (6 bases). The V end was cut by 2 bases, the J end by 8 bases, with 16 bases between. CDR1 is ENHRY and CDR2 is SYGVKD in the germline V gene. The CDR3 runs 15 residues. CDR3 in amino acids: CAISETTVPGEPQHF. CDR3 in DNA: TGTGCCATCAGTGAGACTACTGTGCCAGGGGAGCCCCAGCATTTT.

CDR3 coding DNA: TGCGCCAGCAGCTTGTCCCGGTACACTGAAGCTTTCTTT. Translating gives CASSLSRYTEAFF. The rearrangement links TRBV5-1 to TRBJ1-1; no clear D. Germline V lookup: CDR1 SGHRS, CDR2 YFSETQ. Trimming took off 1 base at V and 3 bases at J, with 7 bases between the two ends. The CDR3 consists of 13 residues.

The chain's CDR3 is CAWSGLRVSYEQYF. CDR3 coding DNA: TGTGCCTGGAGTGGATTGAGGGTCTCCTACGAGCAGTACTTC. This chain connects TRBV30 to TRBJ2-7; D might be TRBD2 (5 bases). This CDR3 is built from 14 residues. Germline-derived CDR1 and CDR2 are GTSNPN and SVGIG (reference sequence). With 1 base removed from V and 0 bases from J, the gap between germline ends came to 10 bases.

V and J are TRBV30 and TRBJ2-2; TRBD1 agrees at 8 bases. The germline V gene encodes CDR1 GTSNPN and CDR2 SVGIG (reference sequence). V trimming: 0 bases; J trimming: 6 bases; junction bases outside the gene matches: 0. The CDR3 is 13 residues long. The CDR3 DNA reads TGTGCCTGGAGTGTACAGGGGGCCGGGGAGCTGTTTTTT. It codes for CAWSVQGAGELFF.

The chain carries TRBV5-1 and TRBJ1-1; D not certain. The CDR3 consists of 16 residues. V shed 1 base and J shed 1 base, with 14 bases lying between them. Germline V CDR1 and CDR2: SGHRS, YFSETQ. CDR3 region: CASSLKFQTGNTEAFF. Written as DNA, the CDR3 is TGCGCCAGCAGCTTGAAATTCCAGACGGGGAACACTGAAGCTTTCTTT.

This chain connects TRBV19 to TRBJ2-7; TRBD2 might be the D (6 bases). The CDR3 loop spans 17 amino acids. CDR1 and CDR2 (germline): LNHDA, SQIVND (reference sequence). V dropped 1 base and J dropped 4 bases, with 20 bases sitting between them. CDR3 protein: CASSIGLGGVRRYEQYF. The CDR3 nucleotides are TGTGCCAGTAGTATAGGATTGGGAGGTGTAAGGAGATACGAGCAGTACTTC.

V and J are TRBV2 and TRBJ2-7, with 11 bases fitting TRBD2. The length of the CDR3 is 15 residues. Germline V gene lookup returns CDR1 SNHLY and CDR2 FYNNEI. V lost 8 bases and J lost 7; bases outside the gene matches: 13. Written as DNA, the CDR3 is TGTGCCAGCGCCATCCTAGCGGGAGGATGGGGAGAGCAGTACTTC. It translates to CASAILAGGWGEQYF.

This chain connects TRBV11-3 to TRBJ2-3; TRBD2 aligns across 7 bases. The ends lost 4 bases at V and 5 bases at J; junction bases unmatched: 9. The CDR3 is made up of 15 amino acids. Germline V gene data show CDR1 as SGHNT and CDR2 as YENEEA. CDR3 nucleotides: TGTGCCAGCAGCTCTAGGACTAGGGTAATAGATACGCAGTATTTT. Its protein is CASSSRTRVIDTQYF. Using reference TRBV11-3 and TRBJ2-3 for the parts outside the CDR3, the full variable domain is EAGVVQSPRYKIIEKKQPVAFWCNPISGHNTLYWYLQNLGQGPELLIRYENEEAVDDSQLPKDRFSAERLKGVDSTLKIQPAELGDSAVYLCASSSRTRVIDTQYFGPGTRLTVL.

The gene calls are TRBV30 and TRBJ1-1; 7 nucleotides align to TRBD1. CDR3 length: 13 amino acids. The V and J ends lost 5 bases and 1 base, in that order; junction bases with no gene match: 4. Germline CDR1 reads GTSNPN; CDR2 reads SVGIG (reference sequence). CDR3 nucleotide sequence: TGTGCCTGGGACAGGGAACGGAACACTGAAGCTTTCTTT. Its translation is CAWDRERNTEAFF.

This sequence joins TRBV29-1 and TRBJ2-3; D gene ambiguous. The germline gives CDR1 SQVTM, CDR2 ANQGSEA. This CDR3 contains 16 residues. V lost 7 bases, J lost 0 bases, and 20 bases lay in between. The DNA of the CDR3 is TGCAGCGCAGAAAAAACGATGGCGGCTAGCACAGATACGCAGTATTTT. Residues: CSAEKTMAASTDTQYF.

This clone occurred once. The chain has TRBV14 and TRBJ2-3; D not certain. The germline V gene encodes CDR1 SGHDN and CDR2 FVKESK. V lost 0 bases, J lost 9 bases, and 7 bases lay in between. CDR3 length equals 12 residues. CDR3 bases: TGTGCCAGCAGCCAAGATCCGGTAACGCAGTATTTT. Translating gives CASSQDPVTQYF.

The gene calls are TRBV9 and TRBJ2-1, with 7 bases aligning to TRBD2. J lost 12 bases, V lost 4 bases, and 19 bases had no gene match. The CDR3 is 16 amino acids. Germline assignment: CDR1 SGDLS and CDR2 YYNGEE. The CDR3 nucleotides read TGTGCCAGCAGCCAAGGACTAGTTATGGACCGAGCCCCGCAGTTCTTC. Its protein product is CASSQGLVMDRAPQFF.

This chain links TRBV4-3 with TRBJ2-5; 12 nucleotides match TRBD1. Germline CDR1 and CDR2: LGHNA and YSLEER. Trimming removed 0 bases from V and 5 bases from J; junction bases left unmatched: 1. The CDR3 is 15 residues long. The chain's CDR3 is CASSQDGTGGETQYF. The DNA of the CDR3 is TGCGCCAGCAGCCAAGATGGGACAGGGGGCGAGACCCAGTACTTC.

This chain joins TRBV7-8 and TRBJ2-2; 8 bases are a match to TRBD2. V was pared by 5 bases and J by 0 bases, with 8 bases of the junction left unmatched. Germline V gives CDR1 SGHVS, CDR2 FQNEAQ. This CDR3 comprises 17 residues. CDR3 DNA sequence: TGTGCCAGCAGCCTCCCGGGGCGGGGGGCGAACACCGGGGAGCTGTTTTTT. Residues: CASSLPGRGANTGELFF.